This passage covers 26 T cell receptor beta chains from one sample sequenced in a study of blood T cell repertoires in COVID-19. Clones were read by immunoSEQ multiplex PCR, and TCRdb kept only the in-frame ones, dropping some. The data contain 150,000 to 200,000 clones, roughly 83% of them singletons. What was sequenced was PBMCs or T cells enriched from blood (not recorded which). These receptors were taken from a woman aged 25 to 39 who had recovered from COVID-19.

This sequence joins TRBV28 and TRBJ2-4; 10 nucleotides align to TRBD1. V was pared by 4 bases and J by 5 bases, with 2 bases of the junction left unmatched. The CDR3 consists of 14 residues. Germline CDR1 and CDR2: MDHEN and SYDVKM. The DNA for the CDR3 is TGTGCCAGCAGTTCTGGGACAGGGGAAAACATTCAGTACTTC. As protein: CASSSGTGENIQYF. Together with reference TRBV28 and TRBJ2-4, the CDR3 gives the full variable domain: DVKVTQSSRYLVKRTGEKVFLECVQDMDHENMFWYRQDPGLGLRLIYFSYDVKMKEKGDIPEGYSVSREKKERFSLILESASTNQTSMYLCASSSGTGENIQYFGAGTRLSVL.

V gene TRBV13 combines with J gene TRBJ2-7; 9 bases map to TRBD1. V lost 5 bases to trimming and J lost 4 bases; unmatched junction nucleotides: 6. The germline V gene encodes CDR1 PRHDT and CDR2 FYEKMQ (reference sequence). The CDR3 runs to 14 residues. Here the CDR3 reads CASSHRDRAYEQYF. DNA for the CDR3: TGTGCCAGCAGCCACCGGGACAGGGCGTACGAGCAGTACTTC.

The genes are TRBV15 and TRBJ2-3; 8 bases map to TRBD1. The CDR3 contains 15 residues. Losses at the gene ends were 4 bases for V and 5 bases for J; bases not matched to a gene: 8. The V gene's germline CDR1 is LNHNV and CDR2 YYDKDF (reference sequence). Written as DNA, the CDR3 is TGTGCCACCAGCATAACAGGGGGAAGAGGAGATACGCAGTATTTT. Translated, it gives CATSITGGRGDTQYF.

V and J are TRBV5-1 and TRBJ2-3; 7 nucleotides agree with TRBD1. This CDR3 region has 16 residues. Germline-derived CDR1 and CDR2 are SGHRS and YFSETQ. V was pared by 3 bases and J by 2 bases, with 9 bases of the junction left unmatched. CDR3 sequence reads: CASSWRQGGTTDTQYF. CDR3 in DNA: TGCGCCAGCAGCTGGAGACAGGGCGGTACCACAGATACGCAGTATTTT.

This chain joins TRBV18 and TRBJ2-6; 7 nucleotides line up with TRBD1. Per germline, CDR1 KGHSH and CDR2 LQKENI. V dropped 8 bases and J dropped 0; count of bases not matched to a gene: 10. This CDR3 region has 17 residues. As DNA, the CDR3 is TGTGCCAGCACGCTACGGAGACAGGGCTCTGGGGCCAACGTCCTGACTTTC. It is translated as CASTLRRQGSGANVLTF.

This clone occurred once. The genes are TRBV10-3 and TRBJ2-7; TRBD2 might be the D (5 bases). The CDR3 extends over 13 amino acids. From germline, CDR1 is ENHRY and CDR2 SYGVKD. V was trimmed by 2 bases and J by 3 bases, leaving 8 bases between them. This CDR3 is CAISEAEDYEQYF. The CDR3 DNA sequence: TGTGCCATCAGTGAGGCGGAGGACTACGAGCAGTACTTC.

J is TRBJ2-7 and V is TRBV6-6, with 9 bases lining up with TRBD1. Trimming took 4 bases from V and 3 from J; bases not matched to a gene: 7. CDR1 and CDR2 (germline): MNHNY, SVGAGI (reference sequence). This CDR3 is built from 15 residues. The CDR3 coding sequence is TGTGCCAGCAGTTCTCCCGACAGGGGGAACTACGAGCAGTACTTC. It encodes CASSSPDRGNYEQYF.

The chain uses TRBV27 and TRBJ1-1; TRBD1 aligns across 7 bases. The CDR3 covers 17 residues. The V gene's germline CDR1 is MNHEY and CDR2 SMNVEV (reference sequence). J gave up 1 base and V 2 bases, and 10 bases lay outside the gene matches. The CDR3 bases are TGTGCCAGCAGTTTAACGCAACCGGGACAGAGGAACACTGAAGCTTTCTTT. Protein product: CASSLTQPGQRNTEAFF.

J is TRBJ1-5 and V is TRBV19, with 7 bases lining up with TRBD1. Germline V gene data show CDR1 as LNHDA and CDR2 as SQIVND (reference sequence). The CDR3 runs to 15 residues. J lost 5 bases, V lost 8 bases, and 12 bases had no gene match. The CDR3 nucleotides read TGTGCCAGTCATAAAACAGGGGTCACCTATCAGCCCCAGCATTTT. Translating gives CASHKTGVTYQPQHF.

The chain recombines TRBV21-1 with TRBJ2-6; the table calls TRBD1, which could not be checked here. TRBV21-1 is flagged as a pseudogene. The CDR3 is 18 residues long. This CDR3 reads CASSKDCRTGALQDVLTF. The CDR3 region has the DNA TGTGCCAGCAGCAAAGACTGTCGGACAGGGGCCCTCCAGGACGTCCTGACTTTC.

The gene calls are TRBV3-1 (or the pseudogene TRBV3-2) and TRBJ2-2; 9 bases are shared with TRBD2. With V trimmed by 1 base and J by 5 bases, 8 bases remained unmatched. Germline loops: CDR1 LGHDT, CDR2 YNNKEL (reference sequence). The CDR3 runs to 17 residues. For the CDR3, the DNA is TGTGCCAGCAGCCAAGGAGCTAGCGGGGCCAGGACCGGGGAGCTGTTTTTT. This encodes CASSQGASGARTGELFF.

This chain joins TRBV3-1 (or the pseudogene TRBV3-2) and TRBJ1-1, with TRBD1 as a possible D gene (5 bases). Germline V lookup: CDR1 LGHDT, CDR2 YNNKEL (reference sequence). This CDR3 is 16 amino acids long. V lost 0 bases to trimming and J lost 7 bases, with 18 bases between them. CDR3 bases: TGTGCCAGCAGCCAAGATGTCGAGGGGAGGGTGATTGAAGCTTTCTTT. Translated, it gives CASSQDVEGRVIEAFF.

This clone was recorded a few times. This sequence joins TRBV15 and TRBJ1-5; D perhaps matches TRBD1 (6 bases). CDR3 length: 16 amino acids. The V gene lost 5 bases and the J gene lost 1 base, with 15 bases spanning the gap. Germline CDR1 reads LNHNV; CDR2 reads YYDKDF (reference sequence). CDR3 nucleotides: TGTGCCACCAGCTCAGGGGTCACAGGGAGCAATCAGCCCCAGCATTTT. This sequence encodes CATSSGVTGSNQPQHF.

Concerning this clone: One end of the junction does not line up with germline, which may come from a read error. V usage is TRBV13 and J usage is TRBJ2-1; 9 nucleotides align to TRBD1. Germline CDR1 reads PRHDT; CDR2 reads FYEKMQ (reference sequence). The CDR3 is 17 residues long. This CDR3 reads CASSDARQGVGHNAQFF. DNA of the CDR3: TGTGCCAGCAGCGACGCACGACAGGGGGTGGGACACAATGCGCAGTTCTTC.

The chain is built from TRBV4-2 and TRBJ2-7; 9 bases match TRBD2. The J segment lost 6 bases and the V segment lost 0 bases, leaving 6 bases of the junction unmatched. Germline V lookup: CDR1 LGHNA, CDR2 YNFKEQ. The CDR3 runs to 15 residues. Here the CDR3 DNA reads TGTGCCAGCAGCCAAGAGGTTAGCGGGAGTGGCGAGCAGTACTTC. Amino acid sequence: CASSQEVSGSGEQYF.

The V and J genes are TRBV5-8 and TRBJ2-7; D perhaps matches TRBD2 (6 bases). Germline V gene data show CDR1 as SGHTS and CDR2 as YDEGEE. The CDR3 loop spans 14 amino acids. The V end lost 0 bases, the J end lost 2 bases, and 9 bases lay between the germline ends. DNA of the CDR3: TGTGCCAGCAGCTTGGGTGGGGGGACCTACGAGCAGTACTTC. Its protein product is CASSLGGGTYEQYF.

The J gene is TRBJ2-7, the V gene TRBV3-1 (or the pseudogene TRBV3-2), with 11 bases that match TRBD2. V lost 2 bases, J lost 6 bases, and 9 bases stayed unmatched. The germline CDR1 and CDR2 sequences are LGHDT and YNNKEL (reference sequence). The CDR3 consists of 16 residues. The CDR3: CASSQSLTSGMGEQYF. The CDR3 nucleotides are TGTGCCAGCAGCCAATCCCTGACTAGCGGGATGGGCGAGCAGTACTTC.

This clone was counted only a few times. CDR3 nucleotides: TGCGCCAGCACAGTAGGACAGGGCTATAATTCACCCCTCCACTTT. As protein: CASTVGQGYNSPLHF. V and J are TRBV5-1 and TRBJ1-6, with 8 bases fitting TRBD1. The junction had 5 bases not matched to a gene; V was cut back by 6 bases and J by 3 bases. CDR3 length: 15 residues. From germline, CDR1 is SGHRS and CDR2 YFSETQ.

V is TRBV10-2 and J is TRBJ2-7, with 7 bases aligning to TRBD1. Germline V gene sequence: CDR1 WSHSY, CDR2 SAAADI. The CDR3 totals 14 residues. V was pared by 6 bases and J by 0 bases, with 5 bases of the junction left unmatched. CDR3 protein: CASRQDRSSYEQYF. The CDR3 DNA reads TGCGCCAGCAGACAGGACAGGAGCTCCTACGAGCAGTACTTC.

As regards this clone: The sample holds other DNA sequences that translate to the same CDR3. This sequence joins TRBV5-6 and TRBJ1-1; 7 nucleotides agree with TRBD1. The germline gives CDR1 SGHDT, CDR2 YYEEEE. The CDR3 loop spans 13 amino acids. V lost 3 bases and J lost 4; bases outside the gene matches: 3. This chain's CDR3 is CASSYRGSTEAFF. The CDR3 nucleotides are TGTGCCAGCAGCTACAGGGGAAGCACTGAAGCTTTCTTT.

This chain links TRBV10-2 with TRBJ1-2; 12 bases line up with TRBD1. Germline CDR1 WSHSY, CDR2 SAAADI. The CDR3 loop spans 15 amino acids. V shed 5 bases, J shed 2 bases, and the junction held 3 bases outside the gene matches. CDR3 protein: CASSPGQGANYGYTF. The CDR3 bases are TGCGCCAGCAGTCCGGGACAGGGGGCGAACTATGGCTACACCTTC.

The chain joins TRBV7-9 to TRBJ1-2, with D hard to call. The V end was cut by 2 bases, the J end by 9 bases, with 13 bases between. Germline-derived CDR1 and CDR2 are SEHNR and FQNEAQ (reference sequence). The CDR3 runs 13 residues. Here the CDR3 DNA reads TGTGCCAGCAGCTTAACCCCCCCCGAGCGCTACACCTTC. This gives the protein CASSLTPPERYTF.

The V gene is TRBV2, the J gene TRBJ1-2; the D gene is possibly TRBD1 (6 bases). The CDR3 is made up of 14 amino acids. Per germline, CDR1 SNHLY and CDR2 FYNNEI. The ends were cut back, 7 bases at V and 4 bases at J, with 16 bases in the middle. The CDR3 nucleotides read TGTGCCAGCACCCAGGGGCTCTCCGGCTATGGCTACACCTTC. Translating it yields CASTQGLSGYGYTF.

The chain is built from TRBV25-1 and TRBJ2-5; 7 positions match TRBD1. Unmatched junction bases numbered 6, after V lost 7 bases and J lost 4 bases. This CDR3 is 13 amino acids long. From germline, CDR1 is MGHDK and CDR2 SYGVNS. The CDR3 DNA reads as TGTGCCAGCACCGGGACAGTAGCAGAGACCCAGTACTTC. It yields the protein CASTGTVAETQYF. The whole variable domain, remainder taken from reference TRBV25-1 and TRBJ2-5, is EADIYQTPRYLVIGTGKKITLECSQTMGHDKMYWYQQDPGMELHLIHYSYGVNSTEKGDLSSESTVSRIRTEHFPLTLESARPSHTSQYLCASTGTVAETQYFGPGTRLLVL.

V and J are TRBV5-6 and TRBJ2-1; unclear D gene. Per the germline V gene, CDR1 is SGHDT and CDR2 is YYEEEE. CDR3 length equals 15 residues. The V gene lost 4 bases and the J gene lost 7 bases, with 18 bases spanning the gap. CDR3 sequence (DNA): TGTGCCAGCAGCCCTGACCCGACTTCTGGAAATGAGCAGTTCTTC. Its protein is CASSPDPTSGNEQFF.

The gene calls are TRBV3-1 (or the pseudogene TRBV3-2) and TRBJ2-1; 8 bases fit TRBD2. This CDR3 is 16 amino acids long. The junction had 9 bases not matched to a gene; V was cut back by 4 bases and J by 4 bases. Germline V CDR1 and CDR2: LGHDT, YNNKEL (reference sequence). The CDR3 DNA reads as TGTGCCAGCAGCCCCCGGCGGGGGGATAAATACAATGAGCAGTTCTTC. This translates into CASSPRRGDKYNEQFF.